Below are 3 T cell receptor beta chains sequenced from a single sample in a study of CD8 T cells in Susac syndrome. Reverse transcription used about 0.45 to 1 ug RNA and random hexamers. TCRdb re-derived calls from the immunoSEQ multiplex PCR reads in MiXCR, one entry per CDR3 protein. The table records under 200,000 distinct CDR3 sequences, roughly nine tenths of them present only once. The specimen sequenced was CD4+ T cells from PBMCs. The receptors originated from a human donor with Susac syndrome.

The V gene is TRBV28, the J gene TRBJ1-1, with D possibly matching TRBD1 (6 bases). The germline CDR1 and CDR2 sequences are MDHEN and SYDVKM. V gave up 6 bases and J gave up 1 base, with 18 bases separating them. The CDR3 consists of 16 residues. CDR3 nucleotide sequence: TGTGCCAGCAGACATACGACCAGGGGCCAGAACACTGAAGCTTTCTTT. This encodes CASRHTTRGQNTEAFF.

This chain connects TRBV6-1 to TRBJ1-2; the D gene is possibly TRBD1 (5 bases). The V gene lost 0 bases and the J gene lost 8 bases, with 16 bases spanning the gap. Germline CDR1 MNHNS, CDR2 SASEGT. The CDR3 consists of 15 residues. CDR3 DNA: TGTGCCAGCAGTGAAGCGTTCGAGGGGTGGAGGGGCTACACCTTC. This codes for CASSEAFEGWRGYTF.

This sequence joins TRBV6-5 and TRBJ2-3; D is unclear. This CDR3 has 12 amino acids. V dropped 4 bases and J dropped 2 bases, with 4 bases sitting between them. CDR1 and CDR2 from the germline V gene are MNHEY and SVGAGI. CDR3 residues: CASSFDTDTQYF. The DNA of the CDR3 is TGTGCCAGCAGTTTTGACACAGATACGCAGTATTTT.